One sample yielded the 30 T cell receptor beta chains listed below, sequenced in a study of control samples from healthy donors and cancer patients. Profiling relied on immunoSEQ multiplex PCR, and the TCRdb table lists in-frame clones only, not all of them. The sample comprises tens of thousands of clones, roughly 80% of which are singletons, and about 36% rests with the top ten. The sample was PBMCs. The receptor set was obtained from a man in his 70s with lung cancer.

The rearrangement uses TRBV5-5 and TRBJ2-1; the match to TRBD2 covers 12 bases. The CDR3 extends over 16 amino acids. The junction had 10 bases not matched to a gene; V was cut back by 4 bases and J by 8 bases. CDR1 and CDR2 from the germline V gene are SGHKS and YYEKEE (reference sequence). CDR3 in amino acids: CASSQVGLAGIYEQFF. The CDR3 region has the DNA TGTGCCAGCAGCCAAGTCGGACTAGCGGGGATCTATGAGCAGTTCTTC. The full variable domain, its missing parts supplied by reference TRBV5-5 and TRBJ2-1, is DAGVTQSPTHLIKTRGQQVTLRCSPISGHKSVSWYQQVLGQGPQFIFQYYEKEERGRGNFPDRFSARQFPNYSSELNVNALLLGDSALYLCASSQVGLAGIYEQFFGPGTRLTVL.

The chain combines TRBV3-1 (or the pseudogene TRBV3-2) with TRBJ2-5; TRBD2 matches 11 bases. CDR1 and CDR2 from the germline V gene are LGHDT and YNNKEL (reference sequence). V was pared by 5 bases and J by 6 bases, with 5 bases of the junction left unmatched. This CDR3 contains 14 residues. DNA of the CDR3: TGTGCCAGCAGCTTAGCGGGGGGGCAACAGACCCAGTACTTC. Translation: CASSLAGGQQTQYF.

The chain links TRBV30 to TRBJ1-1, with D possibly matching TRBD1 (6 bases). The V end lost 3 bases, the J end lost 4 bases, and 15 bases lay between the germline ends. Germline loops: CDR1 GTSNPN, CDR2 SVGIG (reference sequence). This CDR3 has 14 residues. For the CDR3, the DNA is TGTGCCTGGAGGCCGTTTTCACAGGGCACTGAAGCTTTCTTT. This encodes CAWRPFSQGTEAFF.

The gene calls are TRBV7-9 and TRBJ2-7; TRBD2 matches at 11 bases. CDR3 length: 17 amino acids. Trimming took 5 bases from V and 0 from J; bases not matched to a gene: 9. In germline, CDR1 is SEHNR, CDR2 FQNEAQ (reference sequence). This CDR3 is CASSPWVAGGPSYEQYF. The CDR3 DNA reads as TGTGCCAGCAGCCCCTGGGTAGCGGGGGGGCCCTCCTACGAGCAGTACTTC.

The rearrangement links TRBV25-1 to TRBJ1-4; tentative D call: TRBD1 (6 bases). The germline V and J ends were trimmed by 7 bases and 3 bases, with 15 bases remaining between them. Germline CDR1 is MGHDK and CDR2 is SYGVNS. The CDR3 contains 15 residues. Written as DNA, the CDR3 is TGTGCCAGCAAGGGGACAATCCAACCTAATGAAAAACTGTTTTTT. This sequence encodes CASKGTIQPNEKLFF.

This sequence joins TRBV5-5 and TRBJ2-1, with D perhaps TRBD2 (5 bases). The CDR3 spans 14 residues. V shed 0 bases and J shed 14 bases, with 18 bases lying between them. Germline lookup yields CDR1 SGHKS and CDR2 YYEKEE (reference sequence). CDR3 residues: CASSLAVGGFQEFF. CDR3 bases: TGTGCCAGCAGCTTGGCGGTAGGAGGTTTTCAGGAGTTCTTC.

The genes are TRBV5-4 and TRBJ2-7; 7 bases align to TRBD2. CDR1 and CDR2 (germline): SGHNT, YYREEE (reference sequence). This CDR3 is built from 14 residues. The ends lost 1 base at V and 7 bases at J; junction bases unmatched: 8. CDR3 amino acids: CASSLLSLAWEQYF. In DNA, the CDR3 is TGTGCCAGCAGCTTGCTGTCACTAGCGTGGGAGCAGTACTTC. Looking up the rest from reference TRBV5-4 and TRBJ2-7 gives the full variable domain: ETGVTQSPTHLIKTRGQQVTLRCSSQSGHNTVSWYQQALGQGPQFIFQYYREEENGRGNFPPRFSGLQFPNYSSELNVNALELDDSALYLCASSLLSLAWEQYFGPGTRLTVT.

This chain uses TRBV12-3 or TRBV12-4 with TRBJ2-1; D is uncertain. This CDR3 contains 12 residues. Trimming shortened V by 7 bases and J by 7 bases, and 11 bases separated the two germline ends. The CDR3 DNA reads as TGTGCCAGCAATCTAAATAGGAATGAGCAGTTCTTC. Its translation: CASNLNRNEQFF.

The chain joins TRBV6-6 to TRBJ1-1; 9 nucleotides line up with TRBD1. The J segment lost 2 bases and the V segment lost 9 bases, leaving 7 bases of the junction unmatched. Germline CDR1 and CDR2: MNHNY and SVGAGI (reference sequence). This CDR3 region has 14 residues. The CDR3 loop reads CASSSGQGNTEAFF. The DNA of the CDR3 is TGTGCCAGTAGCTCGGGACAGGGAAACACTGAAGCTTTCTTT.

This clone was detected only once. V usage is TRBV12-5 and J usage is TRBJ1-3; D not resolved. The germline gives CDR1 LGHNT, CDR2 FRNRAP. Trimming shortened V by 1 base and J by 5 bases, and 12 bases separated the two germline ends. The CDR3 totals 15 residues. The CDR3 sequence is CASGLDGVNRNTIYF. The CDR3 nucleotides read TGTGCTAGTGGTTTGGACGGGGTTAACAGAAACACCATATATTTT.

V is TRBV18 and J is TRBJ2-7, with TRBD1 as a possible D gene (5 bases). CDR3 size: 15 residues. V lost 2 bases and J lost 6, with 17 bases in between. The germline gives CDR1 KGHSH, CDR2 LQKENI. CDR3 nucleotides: TGTGCCAGCTCACCAGACCGGACACAAGGCGGCGAGCAGTACTTC. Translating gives CASSPDRTQGGEQYF. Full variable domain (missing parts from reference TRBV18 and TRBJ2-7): NAGVMQNPRHLVRRRGQEARLRCSPMKGHSHVYWYRQLPEEGLKFMVYLQKENIIDESGMPKERFSAEFPKEGPSILRIQQVVRGDSAAYFCASSPDRTQGGEQYFGPGTRLTVT.

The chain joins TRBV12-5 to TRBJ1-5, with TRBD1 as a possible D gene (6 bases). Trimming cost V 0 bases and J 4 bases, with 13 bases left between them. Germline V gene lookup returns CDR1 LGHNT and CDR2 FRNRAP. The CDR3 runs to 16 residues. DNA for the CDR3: TGTGCTAGTGGTTTGGTACAGGGTCGGGCAAATCAGCCCCAGCATTTT. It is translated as CASGLVQGRANQPQHF. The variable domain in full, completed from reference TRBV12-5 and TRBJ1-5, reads DARVTQTPRHKVTEMGQEVTMRCQPILGHNTVFWYRQTMMQGLELLAYFRNRAPLDDSGMPKDRFSAEMPDATLATLKIQPSEPRDSAVYFCASGLVQGRANQPQHFGDGTRLSIL.

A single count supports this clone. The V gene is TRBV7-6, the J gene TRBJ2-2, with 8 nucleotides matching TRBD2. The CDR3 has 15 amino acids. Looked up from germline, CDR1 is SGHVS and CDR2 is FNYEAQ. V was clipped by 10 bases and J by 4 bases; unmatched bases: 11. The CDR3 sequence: CAITGGTRLTGELFF. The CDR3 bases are TGTGCCATTACTGGGGGGACTAGACTCACCGGGGAGCTGTTTTTT. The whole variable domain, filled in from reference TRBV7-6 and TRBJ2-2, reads GAGVSQSPRYKVTKRGQDVALRCDPISGHVSLYWYRQALGQGPEFLTYFNYEAQQDKSGLPNDRFSAERPEGSISTLTIQRTEQRDSAMYRCAITGGTRLTGELFFGEGSRLTVL.

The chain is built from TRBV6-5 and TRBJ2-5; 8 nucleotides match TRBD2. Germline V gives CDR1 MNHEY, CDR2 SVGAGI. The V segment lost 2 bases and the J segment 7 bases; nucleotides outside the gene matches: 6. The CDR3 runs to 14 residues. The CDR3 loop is CASSYLAGLGTQYF. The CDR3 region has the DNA TGTGCCAGCAGTTACCTAGCGGGCCTAGGGACCCAGTACTTC.

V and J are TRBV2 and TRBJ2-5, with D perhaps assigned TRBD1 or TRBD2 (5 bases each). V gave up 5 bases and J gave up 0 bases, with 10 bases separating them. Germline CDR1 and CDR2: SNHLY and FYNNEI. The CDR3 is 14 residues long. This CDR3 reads CASSWGPNQETQYF. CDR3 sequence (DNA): TGTGCCAGCAGTTGGGGACCGAACCAAGAGACCCAGTACTTC. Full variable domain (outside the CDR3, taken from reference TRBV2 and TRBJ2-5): EPEVTQTPSHQVTQMGQEVILRCVPISNHLYFYWYRQILGQKVEFLVSFYNNEISEKSEIFDDQFSVERPDGSNFTLKIRSTKLEDSAMYFCASSWGPNQETQYFGPGTRLLVL.

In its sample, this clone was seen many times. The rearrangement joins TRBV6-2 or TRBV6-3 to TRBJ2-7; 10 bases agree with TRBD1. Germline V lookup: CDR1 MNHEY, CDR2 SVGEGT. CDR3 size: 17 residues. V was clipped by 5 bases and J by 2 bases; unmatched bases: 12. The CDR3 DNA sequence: TGTGCCAGCAGTGCGGACAGGGGGACACTACGTACCTACGAGCAGTACTTC. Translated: CASSADRGTLRTYEQYF.

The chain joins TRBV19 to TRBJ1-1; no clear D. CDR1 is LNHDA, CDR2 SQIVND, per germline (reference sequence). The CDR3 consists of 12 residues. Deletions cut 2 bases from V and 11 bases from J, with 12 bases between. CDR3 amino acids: CASSIFQTPAFF. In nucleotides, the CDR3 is TGTGCCAGTAGTATATTTCAGACTCCGGCTTTCTTT.

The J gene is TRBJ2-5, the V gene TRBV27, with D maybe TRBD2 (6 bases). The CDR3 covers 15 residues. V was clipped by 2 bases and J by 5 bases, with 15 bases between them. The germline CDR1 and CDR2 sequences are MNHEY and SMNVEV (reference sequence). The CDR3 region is CASSLGIRGGETQYF. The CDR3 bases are TGTGCCAGCAGTTTAGGTATCCGGGGAGGTGAGACCCAGTACTTC.

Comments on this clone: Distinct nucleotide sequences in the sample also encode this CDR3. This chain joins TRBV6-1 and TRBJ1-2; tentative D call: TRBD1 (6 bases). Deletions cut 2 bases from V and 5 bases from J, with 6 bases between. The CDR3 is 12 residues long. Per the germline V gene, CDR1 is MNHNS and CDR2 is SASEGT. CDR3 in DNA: TGTGCCAGCAGTGAAAGGGGGTATGGCTACACCTTC. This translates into CASSERGYGYTF.

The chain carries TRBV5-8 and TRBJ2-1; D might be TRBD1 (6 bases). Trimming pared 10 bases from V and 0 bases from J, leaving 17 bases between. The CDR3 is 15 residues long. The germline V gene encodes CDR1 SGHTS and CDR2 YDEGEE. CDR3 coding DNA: TGTGCCCGCCAAGAAAGGGGGAGCTCCTACAATGAGCAGTTCTTC. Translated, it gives CARQERGSSYNEQFF.

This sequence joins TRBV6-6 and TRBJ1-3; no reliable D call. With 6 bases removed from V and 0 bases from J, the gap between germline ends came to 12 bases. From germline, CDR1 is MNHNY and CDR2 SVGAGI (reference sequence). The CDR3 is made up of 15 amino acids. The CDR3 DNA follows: TGTGCCAGCAGAGAACCGGGAACCTCTGGAAACACCATATATTTT. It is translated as CASREPGTSGNTIYF.

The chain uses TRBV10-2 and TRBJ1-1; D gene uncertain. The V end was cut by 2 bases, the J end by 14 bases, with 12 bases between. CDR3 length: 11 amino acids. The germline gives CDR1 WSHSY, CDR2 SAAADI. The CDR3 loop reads CASSETALRFF. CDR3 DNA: TGCGCCAGCAGTGAGACAGCCTTGAGGTTCTTT.

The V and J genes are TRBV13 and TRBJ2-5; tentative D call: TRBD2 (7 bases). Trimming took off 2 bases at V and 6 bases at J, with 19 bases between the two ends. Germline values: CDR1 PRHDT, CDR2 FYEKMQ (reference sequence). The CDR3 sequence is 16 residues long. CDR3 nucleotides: TGTGCCAGCAGCTTATTAGGGGGGGCCAGTCGGCAGACCCAGTACTTC. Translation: CASSLLGGASRQTQYF.

CDR3 sequence: CASSYQGQNSPLHF. CDR3 nucleotides: TGTGCCAGCAGCTACCAGGGCCAAAATTCACCCCTCCACTTT. The V and J genes are TRBV7-2 and TRBJ1-6; tentative D call: TRBD1 (5 bases). There are 14 residues in the CDR3. V was clipped by 4 bases and J by 7 bases, with 11 bases between them. The germline V gene encodes CDR1 SGHTA and CDR2 FQGNSA. The whole variable domain, remainder taken from reference TRBV7-2 and TRBJ1-6, is GAGVSQSPSNKVTEKGKDVELRCDPISGHTALYWYRQSLGQGLEFLIYFQGNSAPDKSGLPSDRFSAERTGGSVSTLTIQRTQQEDSAVYLCASSYQGQNSPLHFGNGTRLTVT.

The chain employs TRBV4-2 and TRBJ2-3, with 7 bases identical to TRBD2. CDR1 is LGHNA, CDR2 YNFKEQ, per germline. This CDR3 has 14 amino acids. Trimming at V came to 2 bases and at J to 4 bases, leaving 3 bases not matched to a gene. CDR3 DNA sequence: TGTGCCAGCAGCCAAAAGCGGGGCGCAGATACGCAGTATTTT. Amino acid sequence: CASSQKRGADTQYF.

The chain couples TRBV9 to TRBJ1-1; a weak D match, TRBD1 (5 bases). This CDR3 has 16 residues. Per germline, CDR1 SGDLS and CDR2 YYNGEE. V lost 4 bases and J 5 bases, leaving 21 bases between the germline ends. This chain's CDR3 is CASSSASVGGRTEAFF. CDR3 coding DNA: TGTGCCAGCAGCTCCGCCTCGGTGGGGGGTAGGACTGAAGCTTTCTTT. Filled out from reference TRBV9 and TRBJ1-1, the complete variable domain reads DSGVTQTPKHLITATGQRVTLRCSPRSGDLSVYWYQQSLDQGLQFLIQYYNGEERAKGNILERFSAQQFPDLHSELNLSSLELGDSALYFCASSSASVGGRTEAFFGQGTRLTVV.

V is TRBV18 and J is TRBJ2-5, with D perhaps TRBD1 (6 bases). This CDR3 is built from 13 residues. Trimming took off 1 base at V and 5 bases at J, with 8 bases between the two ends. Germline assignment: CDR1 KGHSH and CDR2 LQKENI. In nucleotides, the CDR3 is TGTGCCAGCTCACCACGGCAGGGGGAGACCCAGTACTTC. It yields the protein CASSPRQGETQYF. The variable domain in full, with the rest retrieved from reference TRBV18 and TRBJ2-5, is NAGVMQNPRHLVRRRGQEARLRCSPMKGHSHVYWYRQLPEEGLKFMVYLQKENIIDESGMPKERFSAEFPKEGPSILRIQQVVRGDSAAYFCASSPRQGETQYFGPGTRLLVL.

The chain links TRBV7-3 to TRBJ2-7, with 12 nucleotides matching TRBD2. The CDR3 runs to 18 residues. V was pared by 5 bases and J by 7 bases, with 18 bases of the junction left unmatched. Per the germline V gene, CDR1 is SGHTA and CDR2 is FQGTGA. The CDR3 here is CASSPPPSGGAVRCEQYF. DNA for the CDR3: TGTGCCAGCAGCCCCCCCCCTAGCGGGGGGGCCGTTCGCTGTGAGCAGTACTTC.

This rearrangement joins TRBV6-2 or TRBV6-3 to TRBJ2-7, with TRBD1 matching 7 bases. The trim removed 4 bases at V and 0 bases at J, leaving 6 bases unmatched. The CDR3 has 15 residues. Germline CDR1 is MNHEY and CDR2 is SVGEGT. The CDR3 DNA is TGTGCCAGCAGTTTTGCGACAGGGTCCTCCTACGAGCAGTACTTC. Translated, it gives CASSFATGSSYEQYF.

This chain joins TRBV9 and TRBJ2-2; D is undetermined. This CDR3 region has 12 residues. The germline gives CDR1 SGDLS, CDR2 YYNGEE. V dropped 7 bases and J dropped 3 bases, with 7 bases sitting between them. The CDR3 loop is CASSEHTGELFF. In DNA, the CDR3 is TGTGCCAGCTCGGAGCACACCGGGGAGCTGTTTTTT.